A selection of T cell receptor beta chains follows, all from one sample in a study of PD-1 blockade in classical Hodgkin lymphoma. Data came from immunoSEQ multiplex PCR; TCRdb stores just in-frame clones and leaves some out. This sample has more than 9,500 clones, with almost 85% found just once. The material was CD8+ T cells from blood, obtained at baseline. The receptors here all came from a human donor with classical Hodgkin lymphoma. Each CDR3 is given with its conserved first and last residue. Fields, in order: J gene, V gene, D gene, clone size, CDR3 DNA, CDR3 protein. A D gene is named only where the DNA matches it firmly. Clone size appears in some rows only: once, few, many, or a class for an expanded clone.

TRBJ1-3	TRBV28	-	few	TGTGCCAGCAGTTTTCTCGGTGGAAACACCATATATTTT	CASSFLGGNTIYF
TRBJ2-7	TRBV2	-	-	TGTGCCAGCAGTGAGGGGAGGGACAGCACCTCTTACGAGCAGTACTTC	CASSEGRDSTSYEQYF
TRBJ1-1	TRBV19	-	-	TGTGCCAGTAGTAAAACAGTGAACACTGAAGCTTTCTTT	CASSKTVNTEAFF
TRBJ2-1	TRBV19	-	-	TGTGCCACCGCCCCCGGACCACTTTCCTACAATGAGCAGTTCTTC	CATAPGPLSYNEQFF
TRBJ2-1	TRBV15	-	-	TGTGCCACCAGCAGTAATAAGGGGGAGACAAAATACAATGAGCAGTTCTTC	CATSSNKGETKYNEQFF
TRBJ2-7	TRBV19	TRBD2	-	TGTGCCAGTAGTCCCTGGACTAGCGGACAATCCCGGGAGCAGTACTTC	CASSPWTSGQSREQYF
TRBJ2-5	TRBV5-4	-	once	TGTGCCAGCAGCTTGGGCGGGGTGGGGACACAAGAGACCCAGTACTTC	CASSLGGVGTQETQYF
TRBJ2-1	TRBV10-3	TRBD2	-	TGTGCCATCAGTGAGTCGTGGGCGGGAGGGCCGTACAATGAGCAGTTCTTC	CAISESWAGGPYNEQFF
TRBJ1-2	TRBV6-5	-	-	TGTGCCAGCAGGGGCCCCGGGACACGGAACTATGGCTACACCTTC	CASRGPGTRNYGYTF
TRBJ2-7	TRBV4-1	-	-	TGCGCCAGCAGCCAAGTTCCCCCCGCCTTTGCGTTTCCACCGTACGAGCAGTACTTC	CASSQVPPAFAFPPYEQYF
TRBJ2-1	TRBV27	-	-	TGTGCCAGCAGTTTCCGAGACAGTAGTAATGAGCAGTTCTTC	CASSFRDSSNEQFF
TRBJ2-1	TRBV19	-	-	TGTGCCAGTAGTATAGATGGTCCACCCAATGAGCAGTTCTTC	CASSIDGPPNEQFF
TRBJ1-1	TRBV11-2	TRBD1	-	TGTGCCAGCAGCTTAGATCTGGCAGGGGGCTGGACTGAAGCTTTCTTT	CASSLDLAGGWTEAFF
TRBJ2-7	TRBV7-7	TRBD2	once	TGTGCTAGCAGCTTTATACTAGCGCCTCCCTACGAGCAGTACTTC	CASSFILAPPYEQYF
TRBJ2-1	TRBV11-2	-	-	TGTGCCAGCAGCCCTAAGCCGGCTTGGGTAGCGGAAAACAATGAGCAGTTCTTC	CASSPKPAWVAENNEQFF
TRBJ1-3	TRBV13	-	-	TGTGCCAGCAGCCTGGGGACACTCTCTGGAAACACCATATATTTT	CASSLGTLSGNTIYF
TRBJ1-2	TRBV6-9	TRBD1	-	TGTGCCAGCAGTTACAAAACAGGGGTCGGAAACTATGGCTACACCTTC	CASSYKTGVGNYGYTF
TRBJ2-7	TRBV28	-	once	TGTGCCAGCAGAACAGAACGAATCTCCTACGAGCAGTACTTC	CASRTERISYEQYF
TRBJ1-2	TRBV4-3	-	-	TGCGCCAGCAGCCCCCTGGGTGGGTATGGCTACACCTTC	CASSPLGGYGYTF
TRBJ2-1	TRBV19	TRBD1	-	TGTGCCAGTAGTACAACGACAGGGAATGAGCAGTTCTTC	CASSTTTGNEQFF
TRBJ2-7	TRBV11-2	TRBD1	-	TGTGCCAGCAGCGGTGGGACAGGGGGATTAAGCTCCTACGAGCAGTACTTC	CASSGGTGGLSSYEQYF
TRBJ1-3	TRBV9	-	-	TGTGCCAGCAGCGGAGGGACTGGAAACACCATATATTTT	CASSGGTGNTIYF
TRBJ1-2	TRBV4-2	-	-	TGTGCCAGCAGCCAGGGAAACACAGATAACTATGGCTACACCTTC	CASSQGNTDNYGYTF
TRBJ1-1	TRBV27	-	-	TGTGCCAGCAGTTTTATAGGGACCGCCACCGACACTGAAGCTTTCTTT	CASSFIGTATDTEAFF
TRBJ1-2	TRBV10-2	-	-	TGCGCCAGCACCTCAGGTGGGGGGGATGGCTACACCTTC	CASTSGGGDGYTF
TRBJ2-7	TRBV6-5	TRBD2	few	TGTGCCAGCAGCACTAGCGGCTACGAGCAGTACTTC	CASSTSGYEQYF
TRBJ2-3	TRBV2	-	once	TGTGCCAGCAGTGACCTCGGGACGTATAGCACAGATACGCAGTATTTT	CASSDLGTYSTDTQYF
TRBJ1-4	TRBV5-1	TRBD1	-	TGCGCCAGCAGCTTGGCCGGGACAGGGGGGATTAATGAAAAACTGTTTTTT	CASSLAGTGGINEKLFF
TRBJ2-1	TRBV6-4	-	-	TGTGCCAGCAGTGACGGGAGAGGTATCGGTGAGCAGTTCTTC	CASSDGRGIGEQFF
TRBJ2-3	TRBV6-1	-	-	TGTGCCAGCAGTGAAGCCCCGCTTGACAGCACAGATACGCAGTATTTT	CASSEAPLDSTDTQYF
TRBJ2-1	TRBV4-1	-	-	TGCGCCAGCAGCCAAGAAGACTATGCCTACAATGAGCAGTTCTTC	CASSQEDYAYNEQFF
TRBJ2-2	TRBV27	-	few	TGTGCCAGCAGTTTTCAGGGGTTTGCCGGGGAGCTGTTTTTT	CASSFQGFAGELFF
TRBJ1-2	TRBV19	TRBD1	-	TGTGCCAGTAGTAGGGGCCGGGACAGACTCTATGGCTACACCTTC	CASSRGRDRLYGYTF